These 31 T cell receptor beta chains were all obtained from the same sample, sequenced in a study of CD8 T cells in ankylosing spondylitis. Findings and limits, study-wide: A TCR beta motif of seven or eight highly homologous variants appeared characteristic of ankylosing spondylitis blood.

The antigens these receptors bind are not known. MiXCR, run by TCRdb on the 5' RACE reads, gives a single entry per CDR3 protein. The table has about 500,000 distinct CDR3 sequences, over 4% seen once. The sequencing sample was made of blood, either unsorted or a sorted T cell fraction (not recorded which). Receptors were obtained from a male donor with ankylosing spondylitis.

The table lists this clonotype with many counts. The rearrangement uses TRBV27 and TRBJ2-1; D call uncertain. The V gene lost 6 bases and the J gene lost 0 bases, with 12 bases spanning the gap. CDR1 and CDR2 from the germline V gene are MNHEY and SMNVEV (reference sequence). The CDR3 sequence is 15 residues long. CDR3 loop: CASSRSWSSYNEQFF. The CDR3 bases are TGTGCCAGCAGCCGGAGTTGGAGCTCCTACAATGAGCAGTTCTTC.

This clonotype has at least ten counts. V is TRBV28 and J is TRBJ2-1; 10 bases map to TRBD2. The CDR3 totals 16 residues. V lost 1 base to trimming and J lost 4 bases; unmatched junction nucleotides: 4. Germline CDR1 and CDR2: MDHEN and SYDVKM. DNA of the CDR3: TGTGCCAGCAGTTTATCGGCTAGCGGGGGATACAATGAGCAGTTCTTC. This gives the protein CASSLSASGGYNEQFF.

Ten or more counts support this clonotype. The CDR3 reads CASSQMGTVGYTF. As DNA, the CDR3 is TGTGCCAGCAGCCAGATGGGGACCGTCGGCTACACCTTC. V is TRBV7-9 and J is TRBJ1-2; D is possibly TRBD1 (5 bases). Germline V lookup: CDR1 SEHNR, CDR2 FQNEAQ (reference sequence). The CDR3 spans 13 residues. The V end was cut by 5 bases, the J end by 8 bases, with 15 bases between.

This sequence joins TRBV12-3 or TRBV12-4 and TRBJ1-4; D might be TRBD1 (5 bases). The ends were cut back, 7 bases at V and 2 bases at J, with 23 bases in the middle. The CDR3 is made up of 18 amino acids. Here the CDR3 DNA reads TGTGCCAGCACCCCAAATGGGAGTCTAGACAGTACTAATGAAAAACTGTTTTTT. Its protein product is CASTPNGSLDSTNEKLFF.

This clonotype was detected ten times or more. The chain couples TRBV7-2 to TRBJ2-1; D unresolved. CDR3 size: 12 residues. Germline V gene sequence: CDR1 SGHTA, CDR2 FQGNSA. The V gene lost 3 bases and the J gene lost 4 bases, with 4 bases spanning the gap. The DNA of the CDR3 is TGTGCCAGCAGCTTTCTATACAATGAGCAGTTCTTC. Translating gives CASSFLYNEQFF.

This clonotype was seen at least ten times. The J gene is TRBJ1-5, the V gene TRBV12-3 or TRBV12-4; D not resolved. V lost 3 bases, J lost 7 bases, and 13 bases lay in between. The CDR3 runs to 14 residues. CDR3 in DNA: TGTGCCAGCAGTTTTGAAGACTTTGGGCAGCCCCAGCATTTT. This codes for CASSFEDFGQPQHF.

This clonotype showed up many times. The CDR3 sequence is CSASQPGGGETQYF. The CDR3 nucleotides are TGCAGCGCCAGTCAGCCGGGGGGCGGGGAGACCCAGTACTTC. The chain employs TRBV29-1 and TRBJ2-5; D might be TRBD2 (7 bases). Per the germline V gene, CDR1 is SQVTM and CDR2 is ANQGSEA. The CDR3 length is 14 residues. Trimming removed 7 bases at V and 5 bases at J, with 20 bases between.

This clonotype was found many times. V usage is TRBV27 and J usage is TRBJ2-7; D not certain. Germline lookup yields CDR1 MNHEY and CDR2 SMNVEV (reference sequence). Trimming cost V 6 bases and J 7 bases, with 10 bases left between them. This CDR3 is built from 11 residues. In DNA form, the CDR3 reads TGTGCCAGCAGAAGTGACCGAGAGCAGTACTTC. Translating gives CASRSDREQYF.

The table lists this clonotype with many counts. The chain carries TRBV28 and TRBJ2-4; tentatively, D is TRBD1 or TRBD2 (6 bases each). This CDR3 comprises 16 residues. In germline, CDR1 is MDHEN, CDR2 SYDVKM. Trimming removed 4 bases from V and 0 bases from J, with 13 bases in between. CDR3 sequence: CASSSERGVAKNIQYF. As DNA, the CDR3 is TGTGCCAGCAGTTCCGAAAGGGGGGTAGCCAAAAACATTCAGTACTTC.

In its sample, this clonotype was seen many times. This chain joins TRBV5-6 and TRBJ1-1; D remains unclear. The CDR3 runs to 12 residues. Germline CDR1 and CDR2: SGHDT and YYEEEE. V lost 4 bases and J lost 4, with 8 bases in between. This chain's CDR3 is CASSPRATEAFF. In nucleotides, the CDR3 is TGTGCCAGCAGCCCGAGGGCCACTGAAGCTTTCTTT.

This clonotype was observed at least ten times. The chain links TRBV12-3 or TRBV12-4 to TRBJ1-1; D remains ambiguous. Trimming pared 5 bases from V and 11 bases from J, leaving 18 bases between. The CDR3 contains 13 residues. CDR3 protein: CASSNRHSLGAFF. Here the CDR3 DNA reads TGTGCCAGCAGTAACCGACATTCACTCGGGGCTTTCTTT.

There are a few counts of this clonotype. The rearrangement links TRBV20-1 to TRBJ2-6; unclear D gene. Germline CDR1 reads DFQATT; CDR2 reads SNEGSKA (reference sequence). V was shortened by 3 bases and J by 0 bases, with 12 bases between the two germline ends. This CDR3 spans 16 amino acids. The CDR3: CSASPGPFSGANVLTF. CDR3 sequence (DNA): TGCAGTGCTAGCCCCGGACCGTTCTCTGGGGCCAACGTCCTGACTTTC.

At least ten counts were recorded for this clonotype. This chain uses TRBV6-1 with TRBJ2-3; 9 bases fit TRBD2. The V gene end was trimmed by 8 bases and the J gene end by 3 bases; junction bases not matched to a gene: 6. Germline V gene lookup returns CDR1 MNHNS and CDR2 SASEGT. CDR3 length: 14 residues. In nucleotides, the CDR3 is TGTGCCAGCTCCCTAGCGGGACCTACAGATACGCAGTATTTT. It translates to CASSLAGPTDTQYF.

The sample holds many counts of this clonotype. V is TRBV6-5 and J is TRBJ1-1; D is uncertain. V lost 3 bases and J lost 1, with 9 bases in between. CDR1 is MNHEY and CDR2 is SVGAGI in the germline V gene. This CDR3 has 14 amino acids. The CDR3 nucleotides are TGTGCCAGCAGTTATGACCCGCAGAACACTGAAGCTTTCTTT. Its translation is CASSYDPQNTEAFF.

This clonotype was observed many times. V and J are TRBV27 and TRBJ1-5; D remains unclear. V lost 4 bases and J 4 bases, leaving 17 bases between the germline ends. The CDR3 totals 16 residues. The germline gives CDR1 MNHEY, CDR2 SMNVEV (reference sequence). The CDR3 here is CASSSSWVFGNQPQHF. As DNA, the CDR3 is TGTGCCAGCAGTTCCTCGTGGGTCTTTGGGAATCAGCCCCAGCATTTT.

This clonotype was found many times. The chain is built from TRBV12-3 or TRBV12-4 and TRBJ1-3; D may be TRBD1 (6 bases). The ends were cut back, 5 bases at V and 0 bases at J, with 11 bases in the middle. The CDR3 loop spans 15 amino acids. CDR3 coding DNA: TGTGCCAGCAGTCCCGACAGGACCTCTGGAAACACCATATATTTT. Translated: CASSPDRTSGNTIYF.

Many counts were recorded for this clonotype. The rearrangement links TRBV5-1 to TRBJ2-5, with D unresolved. Trimming removed 0 bases from V and 1 base from J, with 4 bases in between. Germline-derived CDR1 and CDR2 are SGHRS and YFSETQ. CDR3 length equals 13 residues. CDR3 sequence reads: CASSLVPQETQYF. The CDR3 bases are TGCGCCAGCAGCTTGGTCCCCCAAGAGACCCAGTACTTC.

The sample holds many counts of this clonotype. The CDR3 is CASSLTMTGVIYEQYF. In nucleotides, the CDR3 is TGTGCCAGTAGCTTAACCATGACAGGGGTCATCTACGAGCAGTACTTC. The chain uses TRBV19 and TRBJ2-7; 8 nucleotides line up with TRBD1. After removal of 6 bases from V and 3 bases from J, the junction contained 13 bases not matched to a gene. The V gene's germline CDR1 is LNHDA and CDR2 SQIVND (reference sequence). CDR3 length: 16 amino acids.

This chain connects TRBV3-1 to TRBJ2-7, with 7 bases fitting TRBD2. The CDR3 contains 17 residues. Germline CDR1 is LGHDT and CDR2 is YNNKEL (reference sequence). V gave up 4 bases and J gave up 1 base; unmatched junction bases: 13. DNA for the CDR3: TGTGCCAGCAGCCCTCAGCTCGGAGCGGGAAGGTCCTACGAGCAGTACTTC. Amino acid sequence: CASSPQLGAGRSYEQYF.

This clonotype was counted at least ten times. The chain employs TRBV12-3 or TRBV12-4 and TRBJ1-1; a possible D gene is TRBD1 (5 bases). V was shortened by 3 bases and J by 5 bases, with 16 bases between the two germline ends. This CDR3 has 15 residues. The CDR3 nucleotides read TGTGCCAGCAGTTTCCGGGGGGGGACGGGGACTGAAGCTTTCTTT. This translates into CASSFRGGTGTEAFF.

The V and J genes are TRBV7-2 and TRBJ1-1, with D hard to call. Germline V CDR1 and CDR2: SGHTA, FQGNSA. V was cut by 4 bases and J by 6 bases, with 15 bases left in between. The CDR3 loop spans 14 amino acids. Here the CDR3 reads CASSSGRGGAEAFF. In DNA, the CDR3 is TGTGCCAGCAGCTCGGGCCGGGGAGGAGCTGAAGCTTTCTTT.

This clonotype was seen more than once but under ten times. The chain links TRBV4-2 to TRBJ2-2, with D perhaps TRBD1 (5 bases). The germline gives CDR1 LGHNA, CDR2 YNFKEQ. Trimming shortened V by 2 bases and J by 5 bases, and 12 bases separated the two germline ends. This CDR3 is built from 15 residues. CDR3 sequence reads: CASSQLDSTTGELFF. For the CDR3, the DNA is TGTGCCAGCAGCCAACTAGACAGTACGACCGGGGAGCTGTTTTTT.

This clonotype occurred many times. In nucleotides, the CDR3 is TGCAGCGTTGAAAGACGGTACAGCACTGAAGCTTTCTTT. Protein sequence: CSVERRYSTEAFF. This sequence joins TRBV29-1 and TRBJ1-1, with D unresolved. Per the germline V gene, CDR1 is SQVTM and CDR2 is ANQGSEA. The length of the CDR3 is 13 residues. V shed 2 bases and J shed 4 bases, with 11 bases lying between them.

This clonotype has only a few counts. This chain connects TRBV11-2 to TRBJ2-1; 8 positions agree with TRBD2. Per the germline V gene, CDR1 is SGHAT and CDR2 is FQNNGV. V trimming: 5 bases; J trimming: 8 bases; junction bases outside the gene matches: 14. The CDR3 contains 16 residues. CDR3 residues: CASSLPGGRAIYEQFF. The CDR3 bases are TGTGCCAGCAGCCTCCCGGGGGGGAGGGCCATCTATGAGCAGTTCTTC.

This clonotype has at least ten counts. The chain couples TRBV12-3 or TRBV12-4 to TRBJ2-1, with D unclear. CDR3 length equals 12 residues. The V and J ends lost 3 bases and 8 bases respectively, with 8 bases between them. CDR3 nucleotides: TGTGCCAGCAGTTTCAACTCGGATGAGCAGTTCTTC. Its protein product is CASSFNSDEQFF.

This clonotype was found many times. This chain joins TRBV5-1 and TRBJ2-2, with a weak D call TRBD2 (5 bases). Germline V gene lookup returns CDR1 SGHRS and CDR2 YFSETQ. V lost 1 base to trimming and J lost 1 base, with 11 bases between them. The CDR3 covers 16 residues. The CDR3 region is CASSLLGVGNTGELFF. The CDR3 DNA is TGCGCCAGCAGCTTGTTGGGAGTTGGGAACACCGGGGAGCTGTTTTTT.

The gene calls are TRBV7-2 and TRBJ2-1; the D is unclear. CDR1 is SGHTA, CDR2 FQGNSA, per germline. The CDR3 is 14 residues long. V was clipped by 3 bases and J by 4 bases, with 10 bases between them. The CDR3 sequence: CASSFREKYNEQFF. DNA of the CDR3: TGTGCCAGCAGCTTTCGTGAGAAATACAATGAGCAGTTCTTC.

This clonotype was seen repeatedly, ten times or more. The V gene is TRBV4-2, the J gene TRBJ1-1; 7 bases match TRBD1. The V gene's germline CDR1 is LGHNA and CDR2 YNFKEQ. This CDR3 has 15 amino acids. Unmatched junction bases numbered 4, after V lost 0 bases and J lost 3 bases. The CDR3 DNA reads as TGTGCCAGCAGCCAAGATTCCAGGGGGGACACTGAAGCTTTCTTT. Its protein is CASSQDSRGDTEAFF.

This clonotype was counted at least ten times. The rearrangement joins TRBV11-2 to TRBJ2-3, with D unclear. CDR3 length: 11 residues. CDR1 and CDR2 (germline): SGHAT, FQNNGV. Trimming removed 6 bases from V and 6 bases from J, with 7 bases in between. CDR3 DNA: TGTGCCAGCAGGAATTCGGATACGCAGTATTTT. Translation: CASRNSDTQYF.

This clonotype was counted ten times or more. V and J are TRBV7-9 and TRBJ1-3, with D unresolved. The CDR3 consists of 14 residues. Germline lookup yields CDR1 SEHNR and CDR2 FQNEAQ (reference sequence). V was cut by 8 bases and J by 4 bases, with 15 bases left in between. CDR3 nucleotide sequence: TGTGCCAGCGAAGGTGCCCGCGCCGGAAACACCATATATTTT. Amino acid sequence: CASEGARAGNTIYF.

This clonotype turned up a few times. The chain couples TRBV15 to TRBJ2-7; D is unclear. The V and J ends lost 8 bases and 6 bases respectively, with 14 bases between them. Looked up from germline, CDR1 is LNHNV and CDR2 is YYDKDF (reference sequence). The CDR3 has 12 amino acids. CDR3 DNA: TGTGCCACCGGCCCCCGGCGCGGCGAGCAGTACTTC. It specifies CATGPRRGEQYF.